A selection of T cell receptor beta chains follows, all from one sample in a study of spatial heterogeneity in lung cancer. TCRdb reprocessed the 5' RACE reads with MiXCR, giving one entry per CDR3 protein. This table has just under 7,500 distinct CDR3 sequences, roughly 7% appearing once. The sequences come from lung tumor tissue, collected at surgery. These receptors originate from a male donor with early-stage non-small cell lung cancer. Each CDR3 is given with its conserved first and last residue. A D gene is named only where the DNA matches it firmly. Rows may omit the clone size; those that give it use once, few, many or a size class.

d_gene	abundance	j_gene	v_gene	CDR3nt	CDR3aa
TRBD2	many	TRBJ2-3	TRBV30	TGTGCCTGGCAGCGGGAGGATAGCACAGATACGCAGTATTTT	CAWQREDSTDTQYF
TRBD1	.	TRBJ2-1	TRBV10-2	TGCGCCAGCAGTGAGTCCCCCGACAGGGGAATCAATGAGCAGTTCTTC	CASSESPDRGINEQFF
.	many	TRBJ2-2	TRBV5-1	TGCGCCAGCAGCTTGGTTGTTTCCGGACCCGGGGAGCTGTTTTTT	CASSLVVSGPGELFF
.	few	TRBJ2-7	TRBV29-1	TGCAGCGGAGGGGATCCCCCCCTAAAGCAGTACTTC	CSGGDPPLKQYF
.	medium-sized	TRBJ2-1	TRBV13	TGTGCCAGCAGCTTAGAAGGTGGCAATAATGAGCAGTTCTTC	CASSLEGGNNEQFF
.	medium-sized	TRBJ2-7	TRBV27	TGTGCCTCCCGGCGGAATCCGATGGTATTCGACGAGCAGTACTTC	CASRRNPMVFDEQYF
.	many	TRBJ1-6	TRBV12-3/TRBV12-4	TGTGCCAGCCGTACAGCGGGGGACCTCTCACCCCTCCACTTT	CASRTAGDLSPLHF
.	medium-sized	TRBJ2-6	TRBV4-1	TGCGCCAGCAGCCATAACGAGGGGAGCGGGGCCAACGTCCTGACTTTC	CASSHNEGSGANVLTF
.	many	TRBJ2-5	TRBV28	TGTGCCAGCAGTTCGCCGGCTCAAGAGACCCAGTACTTC	CASSSPAQETQYF
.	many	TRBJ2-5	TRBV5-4	TGTGCCAGCAGCTTGGTCAGGGAGGAGACCCAGTACTTC	CASSLVREETQYF
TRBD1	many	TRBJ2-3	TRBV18	TGTGCCAGCTCACCACTGGACAGGGGGAGATCAGATACGCAGTATTTT	CASSPLDRGRSDTQYF
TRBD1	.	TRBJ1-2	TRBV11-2	TGTGCCAGCAGCCGGGGACAGGGGGCCGGCTATGGCTACACCTTC	CASSRGQGAGYGYTF
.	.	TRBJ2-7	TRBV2	TGTGCCAGCAGTCTGGACCGTCTTCGGGGCGAGCAGTACTTC	CASSLDRLRGEQYF
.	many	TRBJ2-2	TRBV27	TGTGCCAGCAGTTTTTTCGGGAGTGGCACCGGGGAGCTGTTTTTT	CASSFFGSGTGELFF
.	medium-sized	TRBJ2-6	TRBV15	TGTGCCACCAGCAGAGTCACGTCTGGGGCCGGGGCCAACGTCCTGACTTTC	CATSRVTSGAGANVLTF
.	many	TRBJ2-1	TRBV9	TGTGCCAGCAGCCCCGGACATAACCCAGGCAATGAGCAGTTCTTC	CASSPGHNPGNEQFF
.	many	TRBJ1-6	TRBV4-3	TGCGCCAGCAGCCAAGACAAAGGGAGCTCCTATAATTCACCCCTCCACTTT	CASSQDKGSSYNSPLHF
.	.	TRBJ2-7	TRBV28	TGTGCCACCCGGTCCGGTCAGGTCTCCTACGAGCAGTACTTC	CATRSGQVSYEQYF
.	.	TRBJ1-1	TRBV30	TGTGCCGTGGAAAAAGGGACTAACACTGAAGCTTTCTTT	CAVEKGTNTEAFF
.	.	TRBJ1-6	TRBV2	TGTGCCAGCAGTCCAGGGTTTCCACCCCTCCACTTT	CASSPGFPPLHF
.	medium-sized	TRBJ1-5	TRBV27	TGTGCCAGCAGTAGTGCAAGGCAGGGAGTAAGTCAGCCCCAGCATTTT	CASSSARQGVSQPQHF
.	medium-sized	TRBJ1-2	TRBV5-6	TGTGCCAGCAGCCTACGGGGGGCTAACTATGGCTACACCTTC	CASSLRGANYGYTF
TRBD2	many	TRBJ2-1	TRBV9	TGTGCCAGCAGCGGACCGGGACTAGCGTCCAATGAGCAGTTCTTC	CASSGPGLASNEQFF
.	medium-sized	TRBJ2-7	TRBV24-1	TGTGCCACCAGTGACCTAGACAGCGGTCCCTACGAGCAGTACTTC	CATSDLDSGPYEQYF
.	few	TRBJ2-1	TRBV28	TGTGCCAGCAGTTTATCCCCAGCGGAGCCCTCCTACAATGAGCAGTTCTTC	CASSLSPAEPSYNEQFF
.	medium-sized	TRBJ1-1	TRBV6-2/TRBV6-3	TGTGCCAGCAGTTACGAGCAGGGCACACTTGCCCCTGAAGCTTTCTTT	CASSYEQGTLAPEAFF
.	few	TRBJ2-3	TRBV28	TGTGCCAGCAGTTTAAGGACCACAGATACGCAGTATTTT	CASSLRTTDTQYF
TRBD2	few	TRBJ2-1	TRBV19	TGTGCCAGTAGTCTCCAAAGCGGGGCCTACAATGAGCAGTTCTTC	CASSLQSGAYNEQFF
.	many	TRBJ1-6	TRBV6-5	TGTGCCAGCAGCCGACAGTTCTATAATTCACCCCTCCACTTT	CASSRQFYNSPLHF
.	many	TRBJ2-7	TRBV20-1	TGCAGTGCTACCCTATTTGGCCGGTCGGACTACGAGCAGTACTTC	CSATLFGRSDYEQYF
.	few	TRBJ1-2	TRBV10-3	TGTGCCATCAGTGAAAGTCAGGAACATGGCTACACCTTC	CAISESQEHGYTF
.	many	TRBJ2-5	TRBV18	TGTGCCAGCTCAAGAAACAAAGGCCCGAAAGAGACCCAGTACTTC	CASSRNKGPKETQYF
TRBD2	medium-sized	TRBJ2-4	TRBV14	TGTGCCAGCAGCCAGGGACTAGCGAGGAGCATTCAGTACTTC	CASSQGLARSIQYF
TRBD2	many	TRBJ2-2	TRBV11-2	TGTGCCAGCAGCGTTAGCGGGCCCGACGGGGAGCTGTTTTTT	CASSVSGPDGELFF
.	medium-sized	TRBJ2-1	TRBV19	TGTGCCAGTAGTATGATGTGGGGCGGAGATGAGCAGTTCTTC	CASSMMWGGDEQFF
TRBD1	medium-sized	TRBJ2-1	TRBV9	TGTGCCAGCAGCGTAGTCCCATCTGCCGGACAGGGGGCCGGTGAGCAGTTCTTC	CASSVVPSAGQGAGEQFF
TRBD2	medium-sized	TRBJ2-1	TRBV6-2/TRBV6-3	TGTGCCAGCAGTTATCCAGCGGGGGATTCCTACAATGAGCAGTTCTTC	CASSYPAGDSYNEQFF
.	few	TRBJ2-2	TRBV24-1	TGTGCCACCAGTGATTCAGCAGGGGCGGCGAACACCGGGGAGCTGTTTTTT	CATSDSAGAANTGELFF
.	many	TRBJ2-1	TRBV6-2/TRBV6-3	TGTGCCAGCAGAATGGACAGCGACTACAATGAGCAGTTCTTC	CASRMDSDYNEQFF
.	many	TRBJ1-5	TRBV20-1	TGCAGTGCCGGGGAAAGCAATCAGCCCCAGCATTTT	CSAGESNQPQHF
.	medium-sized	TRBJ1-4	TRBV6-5	TGTGCCAGCAGTTACTCTCCGGGGGGAGTTGAAAAACTGTTTTTT	CASSYSPGGVEKLFF
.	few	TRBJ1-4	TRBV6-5	TGTGCCAGCAGCTCCGGCGGGGTTAAAGGCATACTGTTTTTT	CASSSGGVKGILFF
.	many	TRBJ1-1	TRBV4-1	TGCGCCAGCAGCCAAGACAGGGTAAGGAGAAACACTGAAGCTTTCTTT	CASSQDRVRRNTEAFF
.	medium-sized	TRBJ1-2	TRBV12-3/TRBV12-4	TGTGCCAGCAGCCCCCCACGGGGGCCCCCCTATGGCTACACCTTC	CASSPPRGPPYGYTF
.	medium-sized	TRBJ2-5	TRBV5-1	TGCGCCAACCTCTCTCAGGGATCCCCAGAGACCCAGTACTTC	CANLSQGSPETQYF
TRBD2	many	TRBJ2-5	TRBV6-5	TGTGCCAGCGGGCGGGAGCGTTACGAGACCCAGTACTTC	CASGRERYETQYF
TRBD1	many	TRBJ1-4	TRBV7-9	TGTGCCAGCAGCGCGTACAGGGGACCTCTTAATGAAAAACTGTTTTTT	CASSAYRGPLNEKLFF